The next 25 T cell receptor beta chains were all read from a single sample in a study of T-cell memory formation after mild COVID-19. TCRdb re-derived calls from the 5' RACE reads in MiXCR, one entry per CDR3 protein. This table holds fewer than 500,000 distinct CDR3 sequences, nearly 25% found once. Sequencing was done on a sample of PBMCs or a T cell subset sorted from them (not recorded which). These receptors were taken from an adult woman who had mild COVID-19 (a few samples of this study predate the infection). Cell type and time point are not known.

The chain couples TRBV5-6 to TRBJ1-2; D is perhaps TRBD1 (5 bases). CDR1 and CDR2 from the germline V gene are SGHDT and YYEEEE. The CDR3 runs to 15 residues. Trimming pared 4 bases from V and 6 bases from J, leaving 19 bases between. CDR3 in DNA: TGTGCCAGCAGCCCTATGGGCAGGGTGGATGATGGCTACACCTTC. Protein sequence: CASSPMGRVDDGYTF. Full variable domain (missing parts from reference TRBV5-6 and TRBJ1-2): DAGVTQSPTHLIKTRGQQVTLRCSPKSGHDTVSWYQQALGQGPQFIFQYYEEEERQRGNFPDRFSGHQFPNYSSELNVNALLLGDSALYLCASSPMGRVDDGYTFGSGTRLTVV.

V and J are TRBV4-1 and TRBJ1-1; D not resolved. CDR1 and CDR2 (germline): MGHRA, YSYEKL. This CDR3 has 14 residues. Trimming left V 3 bases short and J 5 bases short, with 13 bases between. The CDR3 loop is CASSHPGLTTEAFF. The CDR3, as DNA: TGCGCCAGCAGCCATCCAGGATTAACGACTGAAGCTTTCTTT.

This sequence joins TRBV25-1 and TRBJ2-7; 11 nucleotides line up with TRBD1. V gave up 2 bases and J gave up 1 base; unmatched junction bases: 10. The CDR3 runs 18 residues. Germline CDR1 MGHDK, CDR2 SYGVNS. CDR3: CASSEDWVGQGDSYEQYF. The CDR3 DNA sequence: TGTGCCAGCAGTGAAGATTGGGTGGGACAGGGGGATTCCTACGAGCAGTACTTC.

This clonotype was observed a few times. This chain uses TRBV24-1 with TRBJ2-3; D is undetermined. CDR3 length: 15 amino acids. Germline CDR1 KGHDR, CDR2 SFDVKD. V was shortened by 3 bases and J by 4 bases, with 13 bases between the two germline ends. The CDR3 protein is CATSDAAERADTQYF. In nucleotides, the CDR3 is TGTGCCACCAGTGATGCCGCGGAACGGGCAGATACGCAGTATTTT.

The J gene is TRBJ1-1, the V gene TRBV7-8, with unresolved D. CDR3 length equals 12 residues. Germline CDR1 SGHVS, CDR2 FQNEAQ. Trimming took 2 bases from V and 6 from J, leaving 7 bases between them. In nucleotides, the CDR3 is TGTGCCAGCAGCTTATGGGAACCTGAAGCTTTCTTT. Protein sequence: CASSLWEPEAFF.

The V gene is TRBV3-1, the J gene TRBJ1-1; D is unclear. This CDR3 region has 12 residues. Germline lookup yields CDR1 LGHDT and CDR2 YNNKEL (reference sequence). V was trimmed by 5 bases and J by 7 bases, leaving 11 bases between them. The CDR3 nucleotides read TGTGCCAGCAGCGGACCCGTATTTGAAGCTTTCTTT. It translates to CASSGPVFEAFF.

This clonotype was counted between two and nine times. The J gene is TRBJ1-2, the V gene TRBV2, with 8 bases fitting TRBD1. Germline V gene data show CDR1 as SNHLY and CDR2 as FYNNEI. The CDR3 has 11 residues. V lost 6 bases, J lost 6 bases, and 0 bases stayed unmatched. The CDR3, as DNA: TGTGCCAGCAGGACAGGGGATGGCTACACCTTC. As protein: CASRTGDGYTF. The entire variable domain, with the rest obtained from reference TRBV2 and TRBJ1-2, is as follows: EPEVTQTPSHQVTQMGQEVILRCVPISNHLYFYWYRQILGQKVEFLVSFYNNEISEKSEIFDDQFSVERPDGSNFTLKIRSTKLEDSAMYFCASRTGDGYTFGSGTRLTVV.

The V and J genes are TRBV11-3 and TRBJ2-1; 14 bases align to TRBD2. J lost 1 base, V lost 5 bases, and 7 bases had no gene match. This CDR3 has 18 residues. Germline values: CDR1 SGHNT, CDR2 YENEEA. CDR3 protein: CASSPGLAGESSYNEQFF. CDR3 sequence (DNA): TGTGCCAGCAGCCCGGGACTAGCGGGAGAATCGTCCTACAATGAGCAGTTCTTC.

This chain joins TRBV4-1 and TRBJ2-7; 9 bases line up with TRBD1. J was trimmed by 3 bases and V by 4 bases; bases with no gene match: 4. Germline CDR1 and CDR2: MGHRA and YSYEKL. CDR3 size: 14 residues. The CDR3 nucleotides read TGCGCCAGCAGCCCCGTGACAGGGGGCTACGAGCAGTACTTC. Residues: CASSPVTGGYEQYF.

The chain employs TRBV5-1 and TRBJ2-6, with 9 nucleotides matching TRBD1. Germline V gene data show CDR1 as SGHRS and CDR2 as YFSETQ. Losses at the gene ends were 1 base for V and 0 bases for J; bases not matched to a gene: 8. This CDR3 has 19 amino acids. As DNA, the CDR3 is TGCGCCAGCAGCTTGCAAGGACAGGGGTCCCGCTCTGGGGCCAACGTCCTGACTTTC. Translating it yields CASSLQGQGSRSGANVLTF.

The CDR3 loop reads CASSYGSRQGDGYTF. DNA of the CDR3: TGTGCCAGCAGTTACGGTTCCCGACAGGGCGATGGCTACACCTTC. The rearrangement uses TRBV6-6 and TRBJ1-2; 7 nucleotides agree with TRBD1. There are 15 residues in the CDR3. Trimming removed 2 bases from V and 6 bases from J; junction bases left unmatched: 9. CDR1 and CDR2 from the germline V gene are MNHNY and SVGAGI (reference sequence).

This clonotype showed up just a few times. This chain links TRBV6-2 or TRBV6-3 with TRBJ2-1; 11 nucleotides line up with TRBD2. Germline V gives CDR1 MNHEY, CDR2 SVGEGT. V was clipped by 0 bases and J by 4 bases; unmatched bases: 5. The CDR3 covers 17 residues. The DNA for the CDR3 is TGTGCCAGCAGTTACTCCTCTAGCGGGGGGAGATACAATGAGCAGTTCTTC. Translated: CASSYSSSGGRYNEQFF.

A few counts support this clonotype. This chain connects TRBV20-1 to TRBJ2-2, with 7 nucleotides matching TRBD2. CDR1 and CDR2 from the germline V gene are DFQATT and SNEGSKA (reference sequence). The CDR3 has 15 amino acids. V lost 4 bases, J lost 0 bases, and 5 bases stayed unmatched. The CDR3 region has the DNA TGCAGTGCTACCGGGACTACCTCGAACACCGGGGAGCTGTTTTTT. As protein: CSATGTTSNTGELFF.

The CDR3, as DNA: TGTGCCAGCGTTTCCAGTATGGGCGAGCAGTACTTC. It yields the protein CASVSSMGEQYF. The chain couples TRBV7-9 to TRBJ2-7; D is uncertain. The CDR3 loop spans 12 amino acids. Germline assignment: CDR1 SEHNR and CDR2 FQNEAQ (reference sequence). V was shortened by 8 bases and J by 6 bases, with 14 bases between the two germline ends.

In its sample, this clonotype was seen a few times. The genes are TRBV11-2 and TRBJ1-6; D gene unclear. The CDR3 consists of 16 residues. V lost 2 bases to trimming and J lost 1 base, with 9 bases between them. Germline loops: CDR1 SGHAT, CDR2 FQNNGV. The CDR3 sequence is CASSLIGSSYNSPLHF. The CDR3 nucleotides are TGTGCCAGCAGCTTAATAGGGAGTTCCTATAATTCACCCCTCCACTTT. Together with reference TRBV11-2 and TRBJ1-6, the CDR3 gives the full variable domain: EAGVAQSPRYKIIEKRQSVAFWCNPISGHATLYWYQQILGQGPKLLIQFQNNGVVDDSQLPKDRFSAERLKGVDSTLKIQPAKLEDSAVYLCASSLIGSSYNSPLHFGNGTRLTVT.

The chain uses TRBV20-1 and TRBJ2-7; TRBD1 agrees at 7 bases. This CDR3 has 14 amino acids. Germline assignment: CDR1 DFQATT and CDR2 SNEGSKA (reference sequence). After removal of 1 base from V and 2 bases from J, the junction contained 5 bases not matched to a gene. The DNA of the CDR3 is TGCAGTGCTAGAGTAGGGACAGCCCCCTACGAGCAGTACTTC. As protein: CSARVGTAPYEQYF.

This clonotype has just a few counts. V gene TRBV15 combines with J gene TRBJ2-5, with unresolved D. V dropped 5 bases and J dropped 5 bases, with 6 bases sitting between them. From germline, CDR1 is LNHNV and CDR2 YYDKDF (reference sequence). CDR3 size: 11 residues. In DNA, the CDR3 is TGTGCCACCAGCGATGGGGAGACCCAGTACTTC. Translation: CATSDGETQYF.

The table lists this clonotype with a few counts. The genes are TRBV24-1 and TRBJ1-1; D gene uncertain. Trimming took off 2 bases at V and 8 bases at J, with 8 bases between the two ends. The CDR3 is 12 amino acids. Germline-derived CDR1 and CDR2 are KGHDR and SFDVKD. In nucleotides, the CDR3 is TGTGCCACCAGTGATTATTACGGGGAAGCTTTCTTT. Translating gives CATSDYYGEAFF.

The genes are TRBV6-5 and TRBJ1-6; a possible D gene is TRBD1 (5 bases). Trimming left V 7 bases short and J 8 bases short, with 12 bases between. The CDR3 runs 13 residues. The germline V gene has CDR1 MNHEY and CDR2 SVGAGI. The chain's CDR3 is CASTPGGDSPLHF. CDR3 DNA sequence: TGTGCCAGCACCCCTGGGGGGGATTCACCCCTCCACTTT.

This clonotype was seen repeatedly, ten times or more. CDR3: CALGDSFSYEQYF. As DNA, the CDR3 is TGTGCCCTGGGAGACAGCTTCTCCTACGAGCAGTACTTC. V and J are TRBV30 and TRBJ2-7; tentatively, D is TRBD1 or TRBD2 (5 bases each). From germline, CDR1 is GTSNPN and CDR2 SVGIG (reference sequence). This CDR3 contains 13 residues. V was trimmed by 8 bases and J by 0 bases, leaving 14 bases between them.

The chain combines TRBV4-3 with TRBJ2-7, with 12 bases identical to TRBD2. The CDR3 length is 16 residues. Germline V gene lookup returns CDR1 LGHNA and CDR2 YSLEER. V trimming: 1 base; J trimming: 3 bases; junction bases outside the gene matches: 4. CDR3 residues: CASSQGLAGESYEQYF. In DNA form, the CDR3 reads TGCGCCAGCAGCCAAGGACTAGCGGGAGAGAGCTACGAGCAGTACTTC.

This clonotype was found a few times. The J gene is TRBJ2-3, the V gene TRBV3-1, with TRBD2 matching over 11 bases. The CDR3 covers 16 residues. Germline values: CDR1 LGHDT, CDR2 YNNKEL (reference sequence). J lost 6 bases, V lost 2 bases, and 7 bases had no gene match. The CDR3: CASSQRLAGGADTQYF. As DNA, the CDR3 is TGTGCCAGCAGCCAACGCCTAGCGGGGGGCGCCGATACGCAGTATTTT.

The gene calls are TRBV19 and TRBJ1-1, with a weak D call TRBD1 (6 bases). Germline lookup yields CDR1 LNHDA and CDR2 SQIVND (reference sequence). The CDR3 covers 15 residues. V was trimmed by 5 bases and J by 3 bases, leaving 16 bases between them. CDR3 DNA sequence: TGTGCCAGTAGTTTTACAGGGTTCCGGGACACTGAAGCTTTCTTT. As protein: CASSFTGFRDTEAFF.

V is TRBV7-2 and J is TRBJ1-3; no clear D gene. Germline V gene data show CDR1 as SGHTA and CDR2 as FQGNSA. CDR3 size: 16 residues. V was clipped by 5 bases and J by 2 bases, with 16 bases between them. The CDR3 spells CASSTRARSPGNTIYF. The CDR3 bases are TGTGCCAGCAGCACCCGAGCCCGGTCTCCTGGAAACACCATATATTTT.

The chain links TRBV12-3 or TRBV12-4 to TRBJ2-3; 11 bases map to TRBD2. This CDR3 comprises 18 residues. The V and J ends lost 5 bases and 4 bases, in that order; junction bases with no gene match: 14. CDR3 coding DNA: TGTGCCAGCAGTCCGGGAGGTAGCGGGAGGGCCAGGTCAGATACGCAGTATTTT. Amino acid sequence: CASSPGGSGRARSDTQYF.